In its sample, the clone carrying this TCR beta chain was seen many times. Its specificity is not known. An end of the junction does not agree with germline; a read error may underlie this. The data were taken from a study of T cells in Graves' hyperthyroidism and ophthalmopathy. Whole-study results and caveats: Most thyroid clonotypes expanded above 0.001 appeared in blood too. Progression to ophthalmopathy was predicted a median of approximately 6.4 months early.

Germline CDR1 is SGHTA and CDR2 is FQGNSA. The CDR3 totals 14 residues. The source material, RNA transcripts, was used to amplify TCR beta CDR3 regions. HTBI primers were used for first-round RT-PCR of the TCR CDR3. One entry per CDR3 protein results from TCRdb running MiXCR on the multiplex PCR reads. The sample consists of around 700,000 distinct CDR3 sequences, roughly a third of them appearing once. This TCR was recovered from a woman between 40 and 50 years old with Graves' hyperthyroidism. The chain is built from TRBV7-2 and TRBJ1-4; D unclear. The sample taken for sequencing was blood. In DNA, the CDR3 is TGCGCCAGCAGCCTGCATCGGGCTAATGAAAAACTGTTTTTT. It codes for CASSLHRANEKLFF.